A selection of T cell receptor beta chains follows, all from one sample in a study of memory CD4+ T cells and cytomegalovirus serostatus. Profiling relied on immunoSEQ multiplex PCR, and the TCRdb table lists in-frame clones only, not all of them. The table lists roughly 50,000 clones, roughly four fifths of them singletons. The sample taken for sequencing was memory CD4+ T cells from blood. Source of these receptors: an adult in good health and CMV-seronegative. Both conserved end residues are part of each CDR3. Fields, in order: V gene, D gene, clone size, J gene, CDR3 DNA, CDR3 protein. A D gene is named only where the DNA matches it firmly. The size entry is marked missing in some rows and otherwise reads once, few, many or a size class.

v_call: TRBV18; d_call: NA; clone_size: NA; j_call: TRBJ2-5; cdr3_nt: TGTGCCAGCTCACCACCGGCCAGCCAAGAGACCCAGTACTTC; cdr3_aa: CASSPPASQETQYF
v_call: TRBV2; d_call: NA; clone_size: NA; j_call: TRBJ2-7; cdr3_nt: TGTGCCAGCAGTGAATGGACAAGCCCCTACGAGCAGTACTTC; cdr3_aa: CASSEWTSPYEQYF
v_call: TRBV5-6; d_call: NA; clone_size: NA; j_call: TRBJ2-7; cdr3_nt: TGTGCCAGCAGTGACTACTCCTACGAGCAGTACTTC; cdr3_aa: CASSDYSYEQYF
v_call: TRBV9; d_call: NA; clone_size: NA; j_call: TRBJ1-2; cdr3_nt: TGTGCCAGCAGCGTAGTACAGGGAACTGGCTACACCTTC; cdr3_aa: CASSVVQGTGYTF
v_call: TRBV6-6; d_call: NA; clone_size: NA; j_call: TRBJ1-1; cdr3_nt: TGTGCCAGCAGTTACTCTCAATCGGGAACACGGACTGAAGCTTTCTTT; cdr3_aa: CASSYSQSGTRTEAFF
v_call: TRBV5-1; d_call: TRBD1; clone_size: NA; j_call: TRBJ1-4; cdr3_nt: TGCGCCAGCAGCTTGGGGACAGGGGCTTCTGAAAAACTGTTTTTT; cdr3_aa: CASSLGTGASEKLFF
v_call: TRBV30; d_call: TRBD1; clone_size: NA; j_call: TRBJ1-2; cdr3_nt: TGTGCCTGGAAGCCCCGGGACAGGTACTATGGCTACACCTTC; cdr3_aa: CAWKPRDRYYGYTF
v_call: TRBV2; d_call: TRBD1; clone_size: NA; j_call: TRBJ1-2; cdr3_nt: TGTGCCAGCAGTTTGACAGGGACCTATGGCTACACCTTC; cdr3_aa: CASSLTGTYGYTF
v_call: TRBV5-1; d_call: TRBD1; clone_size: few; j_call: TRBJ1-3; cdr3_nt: TGCGCCAGCAGCTTGGAAAGGTACAGGTGCAGGGGGCCGGGGAGAAACACCATATATTTT; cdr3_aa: CASSLERYRCRGPGRNTIYF
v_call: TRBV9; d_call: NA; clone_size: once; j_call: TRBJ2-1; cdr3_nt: TGTGCCAGCAGCGGACAGCATTGGTCCTACAATGAGCAGTTCTTC; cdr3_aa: CASSGQHWSYNEQFF
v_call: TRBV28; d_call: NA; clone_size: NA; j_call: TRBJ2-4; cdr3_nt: TGTGCCAGCAGTAGCGGAGGTCAGCTCAGTAAAAACATTCAGTACTTC; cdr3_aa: CASSSGGQLSKNIQYF
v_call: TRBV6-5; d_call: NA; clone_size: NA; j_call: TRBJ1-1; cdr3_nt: TGTGCCAGCAGACACACAAGGAACACTGAAGCTTTCTTT; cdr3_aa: CASRHTRNTEAFF
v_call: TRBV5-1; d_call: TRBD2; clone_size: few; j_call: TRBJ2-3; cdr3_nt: TGCGCCAGCAGCTTCGCTAGCGGAAAGACAGATACGCAGTATTTT; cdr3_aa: CASSFASGKTDTQYF
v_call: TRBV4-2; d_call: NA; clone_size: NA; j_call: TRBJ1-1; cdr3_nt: TGTGCCAGCAGCAGCCTGACAGGTCTCTCTGAAGCTTTCTTT; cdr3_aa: CASSSLTGLSEAFF
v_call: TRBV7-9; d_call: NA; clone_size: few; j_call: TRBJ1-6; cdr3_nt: TGTGCCAGCAGCCCCCGGGCGGGGGACTCACCCCTCCACTTT; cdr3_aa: CASSPRAGDSPLHF
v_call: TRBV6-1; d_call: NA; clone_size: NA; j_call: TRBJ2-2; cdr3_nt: TGTGCCAGCAGTGAAAGGCGTTCCTGGAACACCGGGGAGCTGTTTTTT; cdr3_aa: CASSERRSWNTGELFF
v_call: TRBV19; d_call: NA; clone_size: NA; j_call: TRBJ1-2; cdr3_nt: TGTGCCAGTAGTACCCAGCGCACTCAACGGGGCTACACCTTC; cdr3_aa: CASSTQRTQRGYTF
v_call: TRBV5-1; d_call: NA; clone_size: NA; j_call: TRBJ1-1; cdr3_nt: TGCGCCAGCAGCTTGGAGGGAATTGAAGCTTTCTTT; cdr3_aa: CASSLEGIEAFF
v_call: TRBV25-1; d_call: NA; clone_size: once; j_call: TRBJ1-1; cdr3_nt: TGTGCCAGCACGGTCGTCGGGGGAACTGAAGCTTTCTTT; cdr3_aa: CASTVVGGTEAFF
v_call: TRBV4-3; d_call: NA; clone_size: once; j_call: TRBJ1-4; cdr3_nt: TGCGCCAGCAGCCAAGGACAGTTCACAACTAATGAAAAACTGTTTTTT; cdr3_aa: CASSQGQFTTNEKLFF
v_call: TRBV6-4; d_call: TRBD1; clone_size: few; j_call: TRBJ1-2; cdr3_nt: TGTGCCAGCACCCTGGGACAGGAGGATCAGTACTACACCTTC; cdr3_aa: CASTLGQEDQYYTF
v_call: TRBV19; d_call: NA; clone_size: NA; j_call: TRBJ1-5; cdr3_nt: TGTGCCAGCGAAAATACAATCAGCCCTTCCACTTACAATCAGCCCCAGCATTTT; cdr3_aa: CASENTISPSTYNQPQHF
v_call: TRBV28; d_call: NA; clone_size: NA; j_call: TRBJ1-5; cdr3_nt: TGTGCCAGCAGGGCTTTGAAGGGATCTGGCTATAGCAATCAGCCCCAGCATTTT; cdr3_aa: CASRALKGSGYSNQPQHF
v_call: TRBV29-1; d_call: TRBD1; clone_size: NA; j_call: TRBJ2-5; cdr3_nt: TGCAGCGTTGATGAGACAGGGTTGGGGGAGACCCAGTACTTC; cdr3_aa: CSVDETGLGETQYF
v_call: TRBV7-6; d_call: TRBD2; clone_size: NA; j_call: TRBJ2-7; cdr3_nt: TGTGCCAGCAGCGGAGGAGGCCGGGGAGGGATAGACGAGCAGTACTTC; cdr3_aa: CASSGGGRGGIDEQYF
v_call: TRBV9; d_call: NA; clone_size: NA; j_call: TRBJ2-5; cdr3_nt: TGTGCCAGCAGCGTTTGGTATGGAGAAGAGACCCAGTACTTC; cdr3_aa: CASSVWYGEETQYF
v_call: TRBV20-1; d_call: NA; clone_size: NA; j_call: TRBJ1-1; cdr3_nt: TGCAGTGCTCGCCAGACTGAAGCTTTCTTT; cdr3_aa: CSARQTEAFF
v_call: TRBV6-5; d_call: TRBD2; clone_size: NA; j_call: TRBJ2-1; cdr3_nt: TGTGCCAGCGGACTAGCGGGGGCCCACAATGAGCAGTTCTTC; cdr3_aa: CASGLAGAHNEQFF
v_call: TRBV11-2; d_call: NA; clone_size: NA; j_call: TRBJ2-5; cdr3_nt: TGTGCCAGCAGCTTAGTCGGAGAGACCCAGTACTTC; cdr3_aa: CASSLVGETQYF
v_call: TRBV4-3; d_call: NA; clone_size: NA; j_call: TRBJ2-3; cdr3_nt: TGCGCCAGCAGCCAGGATCACTTTTTCGGGGCTACAGATACGCAGTATTTT; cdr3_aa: CASSQDHFFGATDTQYF
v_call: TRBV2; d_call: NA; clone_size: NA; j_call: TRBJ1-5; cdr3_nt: TGTGCCAGCAGAGAAATTACGGGCAGGGGAAATCAGCCCCAGCATTTT; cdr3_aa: CASREITGRGNQPQHF
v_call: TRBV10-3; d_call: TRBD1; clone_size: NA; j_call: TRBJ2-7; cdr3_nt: TGTGCCATCGGTGGACAGGACGGATACGAGCAGTACTTC; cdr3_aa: CAIGGQDGYEQYF
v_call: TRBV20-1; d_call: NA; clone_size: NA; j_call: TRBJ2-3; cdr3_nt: TGCAGTGCTAGTAGGTTAGATACGCAGTATTTT; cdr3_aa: CSASRLDTQYF
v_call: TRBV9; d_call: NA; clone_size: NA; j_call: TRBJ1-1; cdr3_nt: TGTGCCAGCAGCGTAGGAAATCAGTTGAACACTGAAGCTTTCTTT; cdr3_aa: CASSVGNQLNTEAFF
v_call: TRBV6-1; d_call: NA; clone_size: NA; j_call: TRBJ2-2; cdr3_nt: TGTGCCAGCACTCGTGCCAACACCGGGGAGCTGTTTTTT; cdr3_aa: CASTRANTGELFF
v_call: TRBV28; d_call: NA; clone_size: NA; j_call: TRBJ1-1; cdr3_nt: TGTGCCAGCAGTCAACGAGGGGGATACGGGACTGAAGCTTTCTTT; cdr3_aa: CASSQRGGYGTEAFF
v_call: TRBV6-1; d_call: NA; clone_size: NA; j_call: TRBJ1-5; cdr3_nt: TGTGCCAGCATCAAGGACGGATACAATCAGCCCCAGCATTTT; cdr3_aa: CASIKDGYNQPQHF
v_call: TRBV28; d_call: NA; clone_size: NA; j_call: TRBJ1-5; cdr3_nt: TGTGCCAGCAGTTTCCTTCGGTTGTCTCAGCCCCAGCATTTT; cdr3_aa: CASSFLRLSQPQHF
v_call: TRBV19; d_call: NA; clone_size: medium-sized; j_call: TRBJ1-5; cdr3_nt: TGTGCCAGTACGGGGTCTAGCAATCAGCCCCAGCATTTT; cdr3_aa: CASTGSSNQPQHF
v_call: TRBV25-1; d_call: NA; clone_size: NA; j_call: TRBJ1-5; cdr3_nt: TGTGCCAGCAGTGATTTTGGGGGCAATCAGCCCCAGCATTTT; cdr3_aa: CASSDFGGNQPQHF
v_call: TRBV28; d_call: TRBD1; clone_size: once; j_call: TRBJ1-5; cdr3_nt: TGTGCCAGCAGCGCGACCGGGACAGTTAGACAGCCCCAGCATTTT; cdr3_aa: CASSATGTVRQPQHF